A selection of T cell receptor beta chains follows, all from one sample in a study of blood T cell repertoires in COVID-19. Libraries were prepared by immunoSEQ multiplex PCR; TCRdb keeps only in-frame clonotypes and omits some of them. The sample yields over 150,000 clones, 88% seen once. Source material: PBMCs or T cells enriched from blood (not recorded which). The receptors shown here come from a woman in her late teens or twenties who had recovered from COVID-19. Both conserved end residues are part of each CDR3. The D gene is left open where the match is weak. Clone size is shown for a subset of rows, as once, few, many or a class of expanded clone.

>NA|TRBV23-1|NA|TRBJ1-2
TGCGCCAGCAGTCGGACCGGACACAGCGATGGCTACACCTTC
CASSRTGHSDGYTF
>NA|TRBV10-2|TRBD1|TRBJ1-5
TGCGCCAGGGTGACAGGGAGCAATCAGCCCCAGCATTTT
CARVTGSNQPQHF
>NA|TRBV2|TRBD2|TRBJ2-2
TGTGCCAGCAGTGGGCGGCGGGAGGGCCGTCCCCGGGAGCTGTTTTTT
CASSGRREGRPRELFF
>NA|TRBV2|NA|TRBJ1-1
TGTGCCAGCAGTATCGGGATGAACACTGAAGCTTTCTTT
CASSIGMNTEAFF
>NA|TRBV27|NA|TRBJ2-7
TGTGCCAGCAGTTTATACCATCGCGGGGACGAGCAGTACTTC
CASSLYHRGDEQYF
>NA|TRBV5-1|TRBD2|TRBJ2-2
TGCGCCAGCAGCCCTACGAAACTAGCGGGAGACACCGGGGAGCTGTTTTTT
CASSPTKLAGDTGELFF
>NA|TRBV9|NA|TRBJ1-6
TGTGCCAGCAGCGTAGGTCCGGGGGGAGGGACCTATAATTCACCCCTCCACTTT
CASSVGPGGGTYNSPLHF
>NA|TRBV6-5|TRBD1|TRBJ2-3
TGTGCCAGCAGTTACCTGGGACAGGGGAGTCCAGATACGCAGTATTTT
CASSYLGQGSPDTQYF
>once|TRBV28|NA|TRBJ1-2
TGTGCCAGCGATAGGGGCGGCTATGGCTACACCTTC
CASDRGGYGYTF
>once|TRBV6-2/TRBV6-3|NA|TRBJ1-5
TGTGCCAGCAGTTACGTTGGGGGCCATCAGCCCCAGCATTTT
CASSYVGGHQPQHF
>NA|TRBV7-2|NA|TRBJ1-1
TGTGCCAGCAGCTCCCTCGAGGGTCACACTGAAGCTTTCTTT
CASSSLEGHTEAFF
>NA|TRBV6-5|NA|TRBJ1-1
TGTGCCAGCAGCCAAACAGGGAGATGGAACACTGAAGCTTTCTTT
CASSQTGRWNTEAFF
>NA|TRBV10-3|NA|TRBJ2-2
TGTGCCATCGCCCAATCTAGAGGGGGGAACACCGGGGAGCTGTTTTTT
CAIAQSRGGNTGELFF
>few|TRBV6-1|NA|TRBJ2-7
TGTGCCAGCAGTGAATCACAGGGGACTTCCTACGAGCAGTACTTC
CASSESQGTSYEQYF
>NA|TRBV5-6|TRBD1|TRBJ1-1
TGTGCCAGCAGCTTACAGGGGGCCACTGAAGCTTTCTTT
CASSLQGATEAFF
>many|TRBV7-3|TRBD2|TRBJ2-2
TGTGCCAGCAGCTTAGGGCTAGCGGGGACCGGGGAGCTGTTTTTT
CASSLGLAGTGELFF
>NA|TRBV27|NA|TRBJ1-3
TGTGCCAGCAGCCCCAGAACCCGGACAGAAGGAAACACCATATATTTT
CASSPRTRTEGNTIYF
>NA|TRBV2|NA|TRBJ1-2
TGTGCCAGCCAAGGAGAAGAGGGCGGCTATGGCTACACCTTC
CASQGEEGGYGYTF
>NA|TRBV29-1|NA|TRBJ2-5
TGCAGCGTTGACCCAGGACAGACAGAGACCCAGTACTTC
CSVDPGQTETQYF
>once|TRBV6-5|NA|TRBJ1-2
TGTGCCAGCAGTACCCCGGACAGAAGCTATGGCTACACCTTC
CASSTPDRSYGYTF
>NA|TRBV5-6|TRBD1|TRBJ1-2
TGTGCCAGCAGCTTGACAGGGGTCTATGGCTACACCTTC
CASSLTGVYGYTF
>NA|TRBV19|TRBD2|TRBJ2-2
TGTGCCAGTAGTATAGGTGCGGGGGTGGGCACCGGGGAGCTGTTTTTT
CASSIGAGVGTGELFF
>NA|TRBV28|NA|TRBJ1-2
TGTGCCAGCACAGCGCGTCTACTTAACTATGGCTACACCTTC
CASTARLLNYGYTF
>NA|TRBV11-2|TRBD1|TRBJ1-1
TGTGCCAGCAGCTTAGATGGCAGGGGGCTTTTCATGAACACTGAAGCTTTCTTT
CASSLDGRGLFMNTEAFF
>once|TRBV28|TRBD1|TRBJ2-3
TGTGCCAGCAGCCTGGACAGGGGAATCGGCACAGATACGCAGTATTTT
CASSLDRGIGTDTQYF
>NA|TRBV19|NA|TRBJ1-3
TGTGCCAGTAGCCAAAATCCTGGAAACACCATATATTTT
CASSQNPGNTIYF
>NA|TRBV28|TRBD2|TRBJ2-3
TGTGCCAGCAGTTCCTCCTTCGAGCGGGGATTGGGCACAGATACGCAGTATTTT
CASSSSFERGLGTDTQYF